The 10 T cell receptor beta chains below were found in one sample sequenced in a study of regulatory T cells in long-lasting Graves disease. Time point of the sample: newly diagnosed GD, antithyroid drugs for less than 3 months. PBMC-derived RNA was used for the TCR library. Arm-PCR of CDR3 regions and iRepertoire HTBI primers were used to build TCR beta libraries. TCRdb reanalysed the multiplex PCR reads using MiXCR and keeps one entry per CDR3 protein. The data contain 500,000 or so distinct CDR3 sequences, around 16% of them singletons. The data were also submitted as part of a second study, on T cells in Graves' hyperthyroidism and ophthalmopathy.

Material: peripheral blood mononuclear cells (PBMCs), obtained at new diagnosis, from a patient treated with antithyroid drugs. These receptors were taken from a woman aged 35-60 years with Graves disease.

This clonotype was observed a few times. The chain couples TRBV19 to TRBJ1-2; TRBD1 aligns across 9 bases. Trimming took 5 bases from V and 5 from J; bases not matched to a gene: 6. The germline V gene encodes CDR1 LNHDA and CDR2 SQIVND (reference sequence). The CDR3 runs 14 residues. The CDR3: CASSRDRAWYGYTF. The DNA for the CDR3 is TGTGCCAGTAGTCGGGACAGGGCGTGGTATGGCTACACCTTC.

The rearrangement uses TRBV15 and TRBJ1-5; no clear D gene. Looked up from germline, CDR1 is LNHNV and CDR2 is YYDKDF (reference sequence). There are 15 residues in the CDR3. The V and J ends lost 0 bases and 3 bases respectively, with 9 bases between them. This chain's CDR3 is CATSRDWGDNQPQHF. The CDR3 coding sequence is TGTGCCACCAGCAGAGATTGGGGTGACAATCAGCCCCAGCATTTT.

The chain is built from TRBV4-1 and TRBJ2-7; perhaps TRBD2 as D (6 bases). This CDR3 has 15 amino acids. The V end was cut by 4 bases, the J end by 2 bases, with 15 bases between. Germline V lookup: CDR1 MGHRA, CDR2 YSYEKL. CDR3 sequence: CASSLDGAGPYEQYF. The CDR3 nucleotides read TGCGCCAGCAGCCTTGATGGGGCGGGGCCCTACGAGCAGTACTTC.

For this clonotype: This may be a read error: a much more frequent sequence differs by one nucleotide. The genes are TRBV6-2 or TRBV6-3 and TRBJ2-7; the D is unclear. This CDR3 comprises 12 residues. Germline-derived CDR1 and CDR2 are MNHEY and SVGEGT. CDR3 sequence reads: CACRFTLYEQYF. The CDR3, as DNA: TGTGCCTGCAGATTTACTCTCTACGAGCAGTACTTC.

Remarks on this clonotype: A read error may produce the germline difference seen at one junction end. This chain connects TRBV18 to TRBJ2-3; D is undetermined. The CDR3 has 12 residues. Per the germline V gene, CDR1 is KGHSH and CDR2 is LQKENI. The DNA of the CDR3 is TGTGCCGGCTCACCTCTCGGAAATACGCAGTATTTT. Translated, it gives CAGSPLGNTQYF.

This clonotype was counted ten times or more. The J gene is TRBJ2-1, the V gene TRBV3-1; tentatively, D is TRBD1 or TRBD2 (5 bases each). Trimming shortened V by 5 bases and J by 7 bases, and 18 bases separated the two germline ends. This CDR3 has 15 amino acids. Per the germline V gene, CDR1 is LGHDT and CDR2 is YNNKEL (reference sequence). CDR3 residues: CASSVTGTGWNEQFF. The CDR3, as DNA: TGTGCCAGCAGCGTTACCGGGACGGGGTGGAATGAGCAGTTCTTC.

This clonotype was observed a handful of times. This sequence joins TRBV6-1 and TRBJ2-7, with 7 bases that match TRBD1. V shed 4 bases and J 0 bases; nucleotides not matched to a gene: 6. This CDR3 contains 15 residues. CDR1 MNHNS and CDR2 SASEGT come from the germline V gene. The CDR3 coding sequence is TGTGCCAGCAGTGGTGATAGGGGGCCCTCCTACGAGCAGTACTTC. It is translated as CASSGDRGPSYEQYF.

This clonotype was counted between two and nine times. The J gene is TRBJ2-3, the V gene TRBV5-1, with 10 nucleotides matching TRBD2. From germline, CDR1 is SGHRS and CDR2 YFSETQ. This CDR3 comprises 18 residues. With V trimmed by 3 bases and J by 3 bases, 13 bases remained unmatched. CDR3 sequence (DNA): TGCGCCAGCAGCTCCTGGGGGGCTAGCGGGGGTAGGACAGATACGCAGTATTTT. It yields the protein CASSSWGASGGRTDTQYF.

Many counts were recorded for this clonotype. J is TRBJ1-5 and V is TRBV5-1, with 7 bases fitting TRBD1. The germline V gene has CDR1 SGHRS and CDR2 YFSETQ. The ends lost 0 bases at V and 5 bases at J; junction bases unmatched: 5. The length of the CDR3 is 15 residues. The CDR3 bases are TGCGCCAGCAGCTTGGAAGGGGGCAGTTATCAGCCCCAGCATTTT. Residues: CASSLEGGSYQPQHF.

This clonotype occurred many times. The chain links TRBV2 to TRBJ1-3, with a possible D match to TRBD1 (5 bases). The V gene lost 2 bases and the J gene lost 2 bases, with 10 bases spanning the gap. Germline CDR1 and CDR2: SNHLY and FYNNEI. The CDR3 sequence is 15 residues long. The CDR3 DNA follows: TGTGCCAGCAGTGAAATTGGGGGAACTGGAAACACCATATATTTT. It is translated as CASSEIGGTGNTIYF.